The clone carrying this T cell receptor beta chain was found a few times. The antigen is unknown. The data were taken from a study of blood T cells in healthy people across ages. Study-wide points: Getting older went along with TCR beta diversity per million T cells dropping roughly linearly.

A second PCR, run for 7 to 11 cycles, used a sample-barcoded 5' primer plus a J-beta primer mix. Each cDNA molecule, via a template-switch adaptor with 12 random nucleotides, was tagged. Via MiXCR, TCRdb re-called the 5' RACE reads, giving one row per CDR3 protein. The sample holds hundreds of thousands of distinct CDR3 sequences; around 48% are singletons and the top ten take around 32%. PBMCs were isolated at a quantity of at least 6 million per sample. With each sample, at least 5 micrograms of total RNA were extracted. Germline V gives CDR1 DFQATT, CDR2 SNEGSKA (reference sequence). The CDR3 has 13 amino acids.

Material: blood. The genes are TRBV20-1 and TRBJ2-5; either TRBD1 or TRBD2 may supply D (6 bases each). This sequence was found in a woman aged 55-75 years in good health. This CDR3 reads CSPRKEGGETQYF. The CDR3, as DNA: TGCAGCCCTAGAAAGGAAGGGGGGGAGACCCAGTACTTC.